Presented here are 17 T cell receptor beta chains from one specimen sequenced in a study of cytomegalovirus exposure and HLA in healthy donors. PCR employed 60 Vbeta and 13 Jbeta primers. Clones were read by immunoSEQ multiplex PCR, and TCRdb kept only the in-frame ones, dropping some. The data hold 110,000 or so clones, with approximately 70% observed a single time. Material: PBMCs. The receptors come from a man aged 40-49 years in good health and CMV-seronegative.

This clone has more than one count but fewer than ten. CDR3 loop: CATSPPGNTEAFF. For the CDR3, the DNA is TGTGCCACCTCTCCTCCGGGGAACACTGAAGCTTTCTTT. The V call is TRBV5-4, the J call TRBJ1-1; D ambiguous. The CDR3 is 13 residues long. The ends were cut back, 9 bases at V and 1 base at J, with 13 bases in the middle. Looked up from germline, CDR1 is SGHNT and CDR2 is YYREEE (reference sequence). The full variable domain, with the rest looked up from reference TRBV5-4 and TRBJ1-1, is ETGVTQSPTHLIKTRGQQVTLRCSSQSGHNTVSWYQQALGQGPQFIFQYYREEENGRGNFPPRFSGLQFPNYSSELNVNALELDDSALYLCATSPPGNTEAFFGQGTRLTVV.

The gene calls are TRBV2 and TRBJ2-7; D possibly corresponds to TRBD1 (6 bases). Trimming took 2 bases from V and 0 from J, leaving 11 bases between them. This CDR3 is built from 15 residues. CDR1 and CDR2 (germline): SNHLY, FYNNEI. Written as DNA, the CDR3 is TGTGCCAGCAGTGAATCCGGACAGTACTCCTACGAGCAGTACTTC. Its translation is CASSESGQYSYEQYF.

This clone was counted only a few times. The rearrangement uses TRBV7-9 and TRBJ2-3; 8 nucleotides agree with TRBD1. The ends lost 1 base at V and 10 bases at J; junction bases unmatched: 16. Germline V gene data show CDR1 as SEHNR and CDR2 as FQNEAQ (reference sequence). The CDR3 is 17 residues long. CDR3 DNA sequence: TGTGCCAGCAGCTTAGGCCTAAGGACAGGGACAAACGAGGCGCAGTATTTT. It translates to CASSLGLRTGTNEAQYF.

The sample holds one count of this clone. As DNA, the CDR3 is TGTGCCAGCAGCTTCCCGCGGGACAGGACCTCGAGCACCGGGGAGCTGTTTTTT. Translated, it gives CASSFPRDRTSSTGELFF. The chain employs TRBV7-8 and TRBJ2-2, with 8 bases matching TRBD1. Trimming removed 3 bases from V and 4 bases from J; junction bases left unmatched: 13. Germline loops: CDR1 SGHVS, CDR2 FQNEAQ. The CDR3 consists of 18 residues. The whole variable domain, remainder taken from reference TRBV7-8 and TRBJ2-2, is GAGVSQSPRYKVAKRGQDVALRCDPISGHVSLFWYQQALGQGPEFLTYFQNEAQLDKSGLPSDRFFAERPEGSVSTLKIQRTQQEDSAVYLCASSFPRDRTSSTGELFFGEGSRLTVL.

The chain joins TRBV18 to TRBJ2-4, with 12 bases aligning to TRBD2. Unmatched junction bases numbered 6, after V lost 4 bases and J lost 8 bases. This CDR3 spans 15 amino acids. Germline assignment: CDR1 KGHSH and CDR2 LQKENI. The CDR3 region has the DNA TGTGCCAGCTCACAAGGGACTAGCGGGCTGGACATTCAGTACTTC. This translates into CASSQGTSGLDIQYF.

V is TRBV10-3 and J is TRBJ2-1; TRBD2 agrees at 9 bases. V lost 7 bases, J lost 0 bases, and 4 bases stayed unmatched. The CDR3 contains 15 residues. Per the germline V gene, CDR1 is ENHRY and CDR2 is SYGVKD. CDR3 region: CAITSGGSSYNEQFF. The CDR3 DNA reads as TGTGCCATCACGAGCGGGGGGAGCTCCTACAATGAGCAGTTCTTC.

This clone showed up just a few times. This chain joins TRBV12-1 and TRBJ2-5; TRBD2 is taken as the D call from the table, unchecked against the DNA. TRBV12-1 is noted as a pseudogene. The CDR3 is 14 residues long. The CDR3 here is CASSWGGYQETQYF. The CDR3, as DNA: TGTGCCAGCAGCTGGGGGGGGTATCAAGAGACCCAGTACTTC.

This chain connects TRBV9 to TRBJ2-5; 10 positions agree with TRBD2. Trimming took 3 bases from V and 4 from J; bases not matched to a gene: 6. The CDR3 has 15 amino acids. Germline CDR1 SGDLS, CDR2 YYNGEE. The CDR3 spells CASSDSGGALETQYF. The CDR3 nucleotides read TGTGCCAGCAGCGACAGCGGGGGGGCCTTAGAGACCCAGTACTTC.

The rearrangement uses TRBV25-1 and TRBJ1-3; D remains unclear. Germline V CDR1 and CDR2: MGHDK, SYGVNS. The CDR3 spans 14 residues. V lost 3 bases and J lost 6, with 12 bases in between. The CDR3 region has the DNA TGTGCCAGCAGTGAGGCTCGGGTGTCAAACACCATATATTTT. Residues: CASSEARVSNTIYF.

The chain carries TRBV2 and TRBJ1-5; TRBD1 might be the D (5 bases). CDR3 length equals 15 residues. V lost 0 bases to trimming and J lost 2 bases, with 8 bases between them. Germline V gene data show CDR1 as SNHLY and CDR2 as FYNNEI. CDR3 residues: CASSEALRGNQPQHF. The CDR3 coding sequence is TGTGCCAGCAGTGAAGCGCTCAGGGGCAATCAGCCCCAGCATTTT.

The rearrangement links TRBV5-4 to TRBJ2-7, with TRBD1 matching 9 bases. Germline CDR1 reads SGHNT; CDR2 reads YYREEE (reference sequence). This CDR3 spans 15 amino acids. The junction had 6 bases not matched to a gene; V was cut back by 1 base and J by 4 bases. CDR3 DNA: TGTGCCAGCAGCTTGACCCCGGGACAGGGTTACGAGCAGTACTTC. This gives the protein CASSLTPGQGYEQYF.

The CDR3 reads CASSYDGGYYEQYF. For the CDR3, the DNA is TGTGCCAGCAGTTACGACGGAGGGTACTACGAGCAGTACTTC. The chain couples TRBV6-5 to TRBJ2-7, with D possibly matching TRBD2 (6 bases). This CDR3 is 14 amino acids long. Between the trimmed V and J ends, which lost 2 bases and 3 bases, there was a span of 11 bases. Germline CDR1 MNHEY, CDR2 SVGAGI.

The rearrangement uses TRBV7-2 and TRBJ1-3; D possibly corresponds to TRBD1 (5 bases). Germline V CDR1 and CDR2: SGHTA, FQGNSA. V lost 0 bases to trimming and J lost 2 bases, with 8 bases between them. This CDR3 has 15 residues. CDR3 amino acids: CASSLAAGTGNTIYF. The CDR3 nucleotides are TGTGCCAGCAGCTTAGCGGCAGGGACTGGAAACACCATATATTTT.

The chain combines TRBV7-2 with TRBJ1-5; 7 nucleotides match TRBD1. The V gene's germline CDR1 is SGHTA and CDR2 FQGNSA. The CDR3 has 16 amino acids. Germline trimming cut 0 bases from V and 6 bases from J; bases unmatched to any gene: 8. This CDR3 is CASSLAPPGGSQPQHF. CDR3 nucleotide sequence: TGTGCCAGCAGCTTAGCTCCGCCAGGGGGTAGTCAGCCCCAGCATTTT.

The gene calls are TRBV5-1 and TRBJ2-7; TRBD1 aligns across 9 bases. With V trimmed by 2 bases and J by 7 bases, 7 bases remained unmatched. CDR3 size: 14 residues. Germline CDR1 is SGHRS and CDR2 is YFSETQ. The CDR3 loop reads CASSFPGQGWEQYF. CDR3 coding DNA: TGCGCCAGCAGCTTTCCGGGACAGGGATGGGAGCAGTACTTC.

This chain's CDR3 is CASKDSGVDTQYF. CDR3 coding DNA: TGTGCCAGCAAAGATAGCGGGGTAGATACGCAGTATTTT. The chain carries TRBV6-1 and TRBJ2-3; 8 nucleotides align to TRBD2. V shed 7 bases, J shed 5 bases, and the junction held 5 bases outside the gene matches. The CDR3 has 13 amino acids. CDR1 is MNHNS and CDR2 is SASEGT in the germline V gene.

This clone appeared a few times. The rearrangement uses TRBV5-6 and TRBJ1-4; TRBD1 might be the D (5 bases). Looked up from germline, CDR1 is SGHDT and CDR2 is YYEEEE. The CDR3 has 15 residues. Trimming pared 0 bases from V and 4 bases from J, leaving 10 bases between. CDR3 amino acids: CASSLVQGSNEKLFF. CDR3 DNA sequence: TGTGCCAGCAGCTTGGTGCAGGGTAGTAATGAAAAACTGTTTTTT. The entire variable domain, with the rest obtained from reference TRBV5-6 and TRBJ1-4, is as follows: DAGVTQSPTHLIKTRGQQVTLRCSPKSGHDTVSWYQQALGQGPQFIFQYYEEEERQRGNFPDRFSGHQFPNYSSELNVNALLLGDSALYLCASSLVQGSNEKLFFGSGTQLSVL.